The following is a TCR beta chain sequence with its context. The antigen is not known. This record comes from a study of OX40 agonist ivuxolimab in advanced cancers. The V gene's germline CDR1 is SQVTM and CDR2 ANQGSEA. Trimming cost V 7 bases and J 2 bases, with 18 bases left between them. The CDR3 runs 15 residues. Profiled with immunoSEQ multiplex PCR; TCRdb holds only in-frame clones, not every one. The sample gives 84,000 or so clones, about 94% of which show up once; approximately 9.9% is in the top ten. Study-level points and caveats: CD8+ T cells averaged more expanded clones than CD4+.

This sequence was found in an adult with an advanced solid tumor such as melanoma, head and neck, liver or kidney cancer. The chain combines TRBV29-1 with TRBJ2-1, with D perhaps TRBD1 or TRBD2 (5 bases each). The input for sequencing was CD4+ or CD8+ T cells sorted from blood, taken in a trial of the OX40 agonist ivuxolimab. The CDR3 region is CSAPPEGRAYNEQFF. The CDR3 DNA is TGCAGCGCTCCGCCTGAGGGCAGGGCCTACAATGAGCAGTTCTTC.